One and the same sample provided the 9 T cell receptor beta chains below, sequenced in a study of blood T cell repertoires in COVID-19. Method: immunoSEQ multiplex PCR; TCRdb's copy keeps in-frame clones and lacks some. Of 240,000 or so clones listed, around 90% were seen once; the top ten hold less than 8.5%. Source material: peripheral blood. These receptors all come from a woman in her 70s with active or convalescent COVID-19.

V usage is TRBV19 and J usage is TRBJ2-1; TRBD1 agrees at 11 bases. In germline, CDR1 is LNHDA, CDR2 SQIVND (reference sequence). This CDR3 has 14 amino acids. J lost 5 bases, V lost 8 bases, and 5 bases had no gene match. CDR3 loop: CASLRDRGNNEQFF. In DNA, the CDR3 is TGTGCCAGTCTCCGGGACAGGGGGAACAATGAGCAGTTCTTC.

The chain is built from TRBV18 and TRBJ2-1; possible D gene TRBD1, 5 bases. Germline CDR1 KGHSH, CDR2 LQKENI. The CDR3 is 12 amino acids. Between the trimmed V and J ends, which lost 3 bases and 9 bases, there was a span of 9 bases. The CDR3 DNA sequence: TGTGCCAGCTCACCCAGGGTCGGTGAGCAGTTCTTC. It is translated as CASSPRVGEQFF.

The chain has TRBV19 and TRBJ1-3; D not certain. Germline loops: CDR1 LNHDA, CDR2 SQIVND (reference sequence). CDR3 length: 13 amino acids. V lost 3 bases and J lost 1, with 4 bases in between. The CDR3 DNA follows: TGTGCCAGTAGTATGACATCTGGAAACACCATATATTTT. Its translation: CASSMTSGNTIYF.

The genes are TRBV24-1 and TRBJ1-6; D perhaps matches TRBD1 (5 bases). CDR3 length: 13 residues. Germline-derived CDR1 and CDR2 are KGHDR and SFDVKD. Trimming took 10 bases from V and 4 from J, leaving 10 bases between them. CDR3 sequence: CATQDSYNSPLHF. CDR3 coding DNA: TGTGCCACGCAAGACAGTTATAATTCACCCCTCCACTTT.

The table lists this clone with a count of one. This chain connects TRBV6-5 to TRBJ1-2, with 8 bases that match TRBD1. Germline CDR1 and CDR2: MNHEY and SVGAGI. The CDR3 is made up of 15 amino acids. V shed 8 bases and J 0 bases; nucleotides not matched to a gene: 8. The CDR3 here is CASGTGGTPNYGYTF. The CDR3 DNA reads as TGTGCCAGCGGTACAGGGGGTACTCCTAACTATGGCTACACCTTC.

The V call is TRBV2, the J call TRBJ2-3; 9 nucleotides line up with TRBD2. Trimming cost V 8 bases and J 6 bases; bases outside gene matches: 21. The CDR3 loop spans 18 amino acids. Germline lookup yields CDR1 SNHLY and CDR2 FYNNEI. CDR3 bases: TGTGCCAGCTTGGGTAGCGGGGGTAGTCCCCTTACTATTGATACGCAGTATTTT. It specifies CASLGSGGSPLTIDTQYF.

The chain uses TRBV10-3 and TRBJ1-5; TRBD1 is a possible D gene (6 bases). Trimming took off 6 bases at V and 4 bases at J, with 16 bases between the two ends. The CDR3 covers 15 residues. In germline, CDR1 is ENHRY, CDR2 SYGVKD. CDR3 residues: CAISPRDNGNQPQHF. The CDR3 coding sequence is TGTGCCATCAGCCCCCGGGACAACGGAAATCAGCCCCAGCATTTT.

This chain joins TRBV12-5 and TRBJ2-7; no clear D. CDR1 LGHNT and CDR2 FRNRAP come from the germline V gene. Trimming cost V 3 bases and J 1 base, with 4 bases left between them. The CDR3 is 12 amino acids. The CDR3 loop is CASGFSSYEQYF. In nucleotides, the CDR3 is TGTGCTAGTGGTTTCAGTTCCTACGAGCAGTACTTC.

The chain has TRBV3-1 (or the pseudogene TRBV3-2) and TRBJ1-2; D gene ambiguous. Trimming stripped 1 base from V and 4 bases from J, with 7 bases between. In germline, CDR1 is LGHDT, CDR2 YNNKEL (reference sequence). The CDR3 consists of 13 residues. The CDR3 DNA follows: TGTGCCAGCAGCCAAGGCCTGAGCTATGGCTACACCTTC. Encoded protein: CASSQGLSYGYTF.